This TCR beta chain was sequenced for a study of T-cell memory formation after mild COVID-19. General study points: Mainly CM and EM harbored the contracting CD4+ clones; mainly EMRA harbored the CD8+ ones.

Comments on this clonotype: Its antigen remains unidentified.

CDR3 length: 15 residues. Trimming took off 5 bases at V and 0 bases at J, with 10 bases between the two ends. CDR1 is MNHEY and CDR2 is SVGEGT in the germline V gene. Each CDR3 protein is one row after TCRdb ran MiXCR on the 5' RACE reads. Among more than 300,000 distinct CDR3 sequences listed, roughly 19% were seen once. This TCR was recovered from a man between 18 and 29 years old who had mild COVID-19 (a few samples of this study predate the infection). Cell type and time point are not known. The rearrangement links TRBV6-2 or TRBV6-3 to TRBJ1-4, with D uncertain. Sequencing was done on a sample of PBMCs or a T cell subset sorted from them (not recorded which). Written as DNA, the CDR3 is TGTGCCAGCAGTACTCGGGATGCAACTAATGAAAAACTGTTTTTT. Its translation is CASSTRDATNEKLFF.